The 28 T cell receptor beta chains given below trace back to one sample, sequenced in a study of T cells after yellow fever vaccination (dated by TCRdb to the late 2010s). Library prep was done by 5' RACE. The instrument was an Illumina HiSeq 2500. The public reads were run again by TCRdb, first through fastp at Q25 and then through MiXCR, and only productive beta chains were kept. Rows are unified per CDR3 protein, each entry keeping the most common DNA and genes. Present in this sample are 240,000 or so distinct CDR3 sequences, less than 9% of which were seen just once. The ten largest clonotypes hold approximately 0.87% of the sample. The intended sense of this specimen's treatment or condition label: live attenuated yellow fever vaccine strain. Sequenced material: CD4+ T cells sorted from PBMCs, taken 15 days after the yellow fever booster vaccination. The receptor source for this set is a man aged 30-40 years who received the YFV17D yellow fever vaccine.

The rearrangement joins TRBV11-2 to TRBJ2-2, with TRBD2 matching over 11 bases. This CDR3 contains 17 residues. The germline V gene encodes CDR1 SGHAT and CDR2 FQNNGV. V was pared by 5 bases and J by 4 bases, with 9 bases of the junction left unmatched. CDR3 nucleotide sequence: TGTGCCAGCAGCGGTTTACTAGCGGGAGCAGGCACCGGGGAGCTGTTTTTT. Protein product: CASSGLLAGAGTGELFF.

This clonotype was seen a few times. The CDR3 sequence: CASRNRGFGYTF. As DNA, the CDR3 is TGTGCCAGCAGGAACAGGGGATTCGGCTACACCTTC. The chain couples TRBV12-3 or TRBV12-4 to TRBJ1-2; 7 bases match TRBD1. J was trimmed by 8 bases and V by 6 bases; bases with no gene match: 6. CDR3 size: 12 residues.

The table lists this clonotype with many counts. The chain is built from TRBV7-2 and TRBJ2-1; 13 nucleotides line up with TRBD2. Germline lookup yields CDR1 SGHTA and CDR2 FQGNSA. There are 17 residues in the CDR3. Trimming at V came to 6 bases and at J to 0 bases, leaving 5 bases not matched to a gene. CDR3 nucleotide sequence: TGTGCCAGCAGGATAACTAGCGGGAGGGTCTCCTACAATGAGCAGTTCTTC. Its translation: CASRITSGRVSYNEQFF.

This clonotype was seen a handful of times. This chain uses TRBV20-1 with TRBJ2-3; 12 nucleotides match TRBD2. Trimming removed 4 bases from V and 8 bases from J; junction bases left unmatched: 13. Germline assignment: CDR1 DFQATT and CDR2 SNEGSKA (reference sequence). This CDR3 has 16 amino acids. CDR3 loop: CSATPTGTSGSFTQYF. The DNA of the CDR3 is TGCAGTGCTACACCTACCGGGACTAGCGGGTCTTTTACGCAGTATTTT.

This clonotype appeared many times. The V gene is TRBV28, the J gene TRBJ2-1, with 12 bases lining up with TRBD2. There are 15 residues in the CDR3. The trim removed 5 bases at V and 6 bases at J, leaving 5 bases unmatched. The germline gives CDR1 MDHEN, CDR2 SYDVKM. The CDR3 region has the DNA TGTGCCAGCAGTCTAGCGGGAGGGGAGGTCAATGAGCAGTTCTTC. It specifies CASSLAGGEVNEQFF.

This chain links TRBV14 with TRBJ1-3; no firm D call. The germline V gene encodes CDR1 SGHDN and CDR2 FVKESK. The CDR3 length is 15 residues. The V gene lost 1 base and the J gene lost 0 bases, with 7 bases spanning the gap. The CDR3 nucleotides read TGTGCCAGCAGCCAAGCTCCTCCCTCTGGAAACACCATATATTTT. It yields the protein CASSQAPPSGNTIYF. Filled out from reference TRBV14 and TRBJ1-3, the complete variable domain reads EAGVTQFPSHSVIEKGQTVTLRCDPISGHDNLYWYRRVMGKEIKFLLHFVKESKQDESGMPNNRFLAERTGGTYSTLKVQPAELEDSGVYFCASSQAPPSGNTIYFGEGSWLTVV.

V and J are TRBV29-1 and TRBJ2-7; 9 bases fit TRBD1. V trimming: 7 bases; J trimming: 3 bases; junction bases outside the gene matches: 4. This CDR3 comprises 12 residues. Germline assignment: CDR1 SQVTM and CDR2 ANQGSEA. CDR3 bases: TGCAGCGCTGGGGACAGGGTCTACGAGCAGTACTTC. This sequence encodes CSAGDRVYEQYF.

This clonotype was found many times. The chain carries TRBV12-3 or TRBV12-4 and TRBJ2-1; TRBD1 might be the D (6 bases). V lost 3 bases, J lost 8 bases, and 23 bases lay in between. The CDR3 length is 17 residues. The CDR3 DNA sequence: TGTGCCAGCAGTTTCCAGGGGATGAGCGCCTTCGTCGATGAGCAGTTCTTC. Protein product: CASSFQGMSAFVDEQFF.

This clonotype was picked up many times. The chain joins TRBV12-3 or TRBV12-4 to TRBJ2-2, with 7 bases matching TRBD1. Losses at the gene ends were 8 bases for V and 3 bases for J; bases not matched to a gene: 3. This CDR3 region has 13 residues. This CDR3 reads CASSDRDTGELFF. The CDR3 nucleotides are TGTGCCAGCTCTGACAGGGACACCGGGGAGCTGTTTTTT.

The CDR3 DNA is TGCAGCGTTGTGTCAGCAGGGCCGAACAATTATGAGCAGTTCTTC. Translation gives CSVVSAGPNNYEQFF. This rearrangement joins TRBV29-1 to TRBJ2-1, with D possibly TRBD1 on 5 matching bases. Germline-derived CDR1 and CDR2 are SQVTM and ANQGSEA. The CDR3 is 15 residues long. V lost 4 bases and J lost 8, with 21 bases in between.

This clonotype has more than one count but fewer than ten. V gene TRBV27 combines with J gene TRBJ1-3; D is unclear. Trimming pared 6 bases from V and 0 bases from J, leaving 12 bases between. The CDR3 is made up of 15 amino acids. Germline values: CDR1 MNHEY, CDR2 SMNVEV (reference sequence). CDR3 protein: CASSPDPVSGNTIYF. CDR3 in DNA: TGTGCCAGCAGCCCCGACCCCGTCTCTGGAAACACCATATATTTT.

This clonotype was seen a handful of times. The V gene is TRBV6-5, the J gene TRBJ2-7; 7 bases are shared with TRBD1. Per germline, CDR1 MNHEY and CDR2 SVGAGI. This CDR3 comprises 16 residues. Trimming took 2 bases from V and 4 from J; bases not matched to a gene: 11. The CDR3: CASSYGTVARSYEQYF. CDR3 coding DNA: TGTGCCAGCAGTTACGGGACAGTGGCTAGGAGTTACGAGCAGTACTTC.

This clonotype was seen many times. V is TRBV29-1 and J is TRBJ2-7; D is undetermined. CDR1 and CDR2 from the germline V gene are SQVTM and ANQGSEA. The CDR3 loop spans 14 amino acids. V lost 5 bases and J lost 6, with 20 bases in between. For the CDR3, the DNA is TGCAGCGTTAGAGGTGGTCAGCCTTTCGGCGAGCAGTACTTC. Translating it yields CSVRGGQPFGEQYF.

This clonotype has a handful of counts. V is TRBV20-1 and J is TRBJ2-7; D possibly matches TRBD1 or TRBD2 (5 bases each). Germline V lookup: CDR1 DFQATT, CDR2 SNEGSKA (reference sequence). The germline V and J ends were trimmed by 1 base and 9 bases, with 13 bases remaining between them. The CDR3 runs 12 residues. CDR3 sequence: CSARGFGDPQYF. DNA of the CDR3: TGCAGTGCTAGAGGTTTTGGGGACCCGCAGTACTTC.

There are a few counts of this clonotype. The DNA for the CDR3 is TGTGCCAGCAGCCAAGTCGCCCGAAGCAGCTCAAATGAAAAACTGTTTTTT. This encodes CASSQVARSSSNEKLFF. The rearrangement links TRBV4-2 to TRBJ1-4; D gene uncertain. V lost 1 base and J lost 5, with 17 bases in between. This CDR3 is 17 amino acids long. Germline assignment: CDR1 LGHNA and CDR2 YNFKEQ.

This clonotype turned up a few times. V gene TRBV6-2 or TRBV6-3 combines with J gene TRBJ2-4; D possibly corresponds to TRBD1 (6 bases). Germline V lookup: CDR1 MNHEY, CDR2 SVGEGT. This CDR3 contains 14 residues. Trimming removed 5 bases from V and 6 bases from J, with 14 bases in between. This CDR3 is CASSPDRWRNIQYF. CDR3 sequence (DNA): TGTGCCAGCAGTCCCGACAGGTGGAGAAACATTCAGTACTTC.

This clonotype was counted at least ten times. The rearrangement links TRBV9 to TRBJ2-5; TRBD2 agrees at 11 bases. V shed 3 bases and J 1 base; nucleotides not matched to a gene: 5. The CDR3 runs 16 residues. In germline, CDR1 is SGDLS, CDR2 YYNGEE. The CDR3 DNA is TGTGCCAGCAGCGCCATGCTAGCGGGAGGCCAAGAGACCCAGTACTTC. Translation: CASSAMLAGGQETQYF.

Points on this clonotype: A read error may account for a junction end that differs from germline. This rearrangement joins TRBV24-1 to TRBJ2-1; 7 nucleotides agree with TRBD1. The CDR3 is made up of 15 amino acids. Germline V gene lookup returns CDR1 KGHDR and CDR2 SFDVKD. The CDR3 sequence is CATSDPRGTDNDQFF. The CDR3 region has the DNA TGTGCCACCAGTGATCCGAGGGGGACAGACAATGACCAGTTCTTC.

This clonotype was seen repeatedly, ten times or more. V usage is TRBV18 and J usage is TRBJ2-1; TRBD1 aligns across 9 bases. Per the germline V gene, CDR1 is KGHSH and CDR2 is LQKENI. CDR3 size: 15 residues. V lost 0 bases to trimming and J lost 9 bases; unmatched junction nucleotides: 6. The DNA of the CDR3 is TGTGCCAGCTCACCACCAGTACAGGGGGCGGCTGAGCAGTTCTTC. As protein: CASSPPVQGAAEQFF.

This chain joins TRBV12-3 or TRBV12-4 and TRBJ2-3; TRBD1 aligns across 8 bases. This CDR3 has 14 amino acids. Trimming removed 2 bases from V and 6 bases from J; junction bases left unmatched: 4. The CDR3 nucleotides read TGTGCCAGCAGTTTATACAGGGGGGAGGATACGCAGTATTTT. Translating gives CASSLYRGEDTQYF.

This clonotype appeared many times. The chain couples TRBV7-2 to TRBJ2-2; D not certain. Trimming removed 3 bases from V and 1 base from J, with 9 bases in between. The CDR3 has 15 amino acids. Germline values: CDR1 SGHTA, CDR2 FQGNSA. CDR3 coding DNA: TGTGCCAGCAGCTTTGACGGCCTGAACACCGGGGAGCTGTTTTTT. Its protein product is CASSFDGLNTGELFF.

This clonotype showed up just a few times. V usage is TRBV20-1 and J usage is TRBJ2-3; possible D gene TRBD1, 5 bases. Trimming took off 6 bases at V and 3 bases at J, with 16 bases between the two ends. Per germline, CDR1 DFQATT and CDR2 SNEGSKA (reference sequence). This CDR3 contains 14 residues. CDR3 nucleotide sequence: TGCAGTGCACAGGTCTTAGACGGGACAGATACGCAGTATTTT. As protein: CSAQVLDGTDTQYF.

The chain joins TRBV10-1 to TRBJ2-2; 7 bases align to TRBD1. The CDR3 loop spans 13 amino acids. With V trimmed by 3 bases and J by 5 bases, 0 bases remained unmatched. Germline values: CDR1 WNHNN, CDR2 SYGVQD (reference sequence). The CDR3 reads CASSEQGTGELFF. The CDR3 DNA is TGCGCCAGCAGTGAACAGGGGACCGGGGAGCTGTTTTTT.

This clonotype was picked up many times. This sequence joins TRBV29-1 and TRBJ2-7, with 9 bases lining up with TRBD1. V shed 6 bases, J shed 4 bases, and the junction held 4 bases outside the gene matches. The CDR3 totals 12 residues. Germline lookup yields CDR1 SQVTM and CDR2 ANQGSEA. The CDR3 DNA sequence: TGCAGCGTGGGGACAGGGAGGTACGAGCAGTACTTC. As protein: CSVGTGRYEQYF.

The V and J genes are TRBV12-3 or TRBV12-4 and TRBJ1-3; D unresolved. The CDR3 runs to 14 residues. V lost 3 bases to trimming and J lost 3 bases, with 9 bases between them. The CDR3 protein is CASSFSTDGNTIYF. The CDR3 region has the DNA TGTGCCAGCAGTTTCAGCACAGATGGAAACACCATATATTTT.

CDR3 loop: CASSPGDRATQIWGNQPQHF. The CDR3 bases are TGTGCCAGCTCACCGGGGGACCGGGCCACCCAGATTTGGGGCAATCAGCCCCAGCATTTT. This rearrangement joins TRBV18 to TRBJ1-5; D may be TRBD1 (5 bases). V shed 3 bases and J shed 2 bases, with 26 bases lying between them. CDR3 length equals 20 residues. Per the germline V gene, CDR1 is KGHSH and CDR2 is LQKENI.

The table lists this clonotype with many counts. The V gene is TRBV7-3, the J gene TRBJ2-1, with 10 bases that match TRBD2. This CDR3 region has 14 residues. Germline V CDR1 and CDR2: SGHTA, FQGTGA. V lost 6 bases, J lost 7 bases, and 6 bases stayed unmatched. As DNA, the CDR3 is TGTGCCAGCAGAGCTAGCGGGAGTAGAAATGAGCAGTTCTTC. It is translated as CASRASGSRNEQFF. Together with reference TRBV7-3 and TRBJ2-1, the CDR3 gives the full variable domain: GAGVSQTPSNKVTEKGKYVELRCDPISGHTALYWYRQSLGQGPEFLIYFQGTGAADDSGLPNDRFFAVRPEGSVSTLKIQRTERGDSAVYLCASRASGSRNEQFFGPGTRLTVL.

The J gene is TRBJ2-2, the V gene TRBV6-5; the D is unclear. Trimming removed 0 bases at V and 5 bases at J, with 10 bases between. Germline-derived CDR1 and CDR2 are MNHEY and SVGAGI. The CDR3 is 15 amino acids. CDR3 nucleotide sequence: TGTGCCAGCAGTTACTCATCCTGGCCGACCGGGGAGCTGTTTTTT. Protein sequence: CASSYSSWPTGELFF.